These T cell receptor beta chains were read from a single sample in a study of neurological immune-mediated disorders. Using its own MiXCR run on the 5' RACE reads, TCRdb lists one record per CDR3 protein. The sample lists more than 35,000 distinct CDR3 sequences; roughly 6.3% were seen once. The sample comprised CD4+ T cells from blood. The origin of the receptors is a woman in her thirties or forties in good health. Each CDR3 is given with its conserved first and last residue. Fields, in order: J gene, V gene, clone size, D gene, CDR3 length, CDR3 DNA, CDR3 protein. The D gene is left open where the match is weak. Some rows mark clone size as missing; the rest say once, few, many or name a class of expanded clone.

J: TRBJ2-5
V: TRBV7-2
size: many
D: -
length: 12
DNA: TGTGCCAGCAGCCCCCGAGGAGGGGCCCAGTACTTC
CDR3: CASSPRGGAQYF

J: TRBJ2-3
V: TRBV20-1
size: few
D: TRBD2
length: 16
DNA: TGCAGTGCTAGAGCCGAGCGGGAGGCTAACACAGATACGCAGTATTTT
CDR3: CSARAEREANTDTQYF

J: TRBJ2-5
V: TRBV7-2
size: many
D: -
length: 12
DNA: TGTGCCAGCAGCCTCCCAGGACAGACCCAGTACTTC
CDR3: CASSLPGQTQYF

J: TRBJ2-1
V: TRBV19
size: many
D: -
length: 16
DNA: TGTGCCAGTAGTATAGCGGGCGCGGCTTCCTACAATGAGCAGTTCTTC
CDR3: CASSIAGAASYNEQFF

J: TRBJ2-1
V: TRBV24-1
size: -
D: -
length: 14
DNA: TGTGCCACCAGTGCAAGCCCCGTAAGGAATGAGCAGTTCTTC
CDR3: CATSASPVRNEQFF

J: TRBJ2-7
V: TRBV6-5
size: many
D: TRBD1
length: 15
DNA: TGTGCCAGCAGTTACCGAGACAGGGGTGGCTACGAGCAGTACTTC
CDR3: CASSYRDRGGYEQYF

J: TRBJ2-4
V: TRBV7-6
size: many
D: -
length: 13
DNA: TGTGCCAGCAGCTCGGACTGGAAAAACATTCAGTACTTC
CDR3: CASSSDWKNIQYF

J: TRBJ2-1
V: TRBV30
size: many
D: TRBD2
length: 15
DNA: TGTGCACTAAACGGGGGGAGGGCCTTCCTCAATGAGCAGTTCTTC
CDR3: CALNGGRAFLNEQFF

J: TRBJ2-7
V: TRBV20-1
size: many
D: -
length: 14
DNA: TGCAGTGCTAAGCGGGTCGGAGGGTCCTACGAGCAGTACTTC
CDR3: CSAKRVGGSYEQYF

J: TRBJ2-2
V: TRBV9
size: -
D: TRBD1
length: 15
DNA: TGTGCCAGCAGCGTAGGGTACAGGGGATCTCTGGAGCTGTTTTTT
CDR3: CASSVGYRGSLELFF

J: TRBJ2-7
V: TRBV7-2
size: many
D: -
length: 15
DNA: TGTGCCAGCAGCCTTGCTTTCGGCGGTTCAGTAGTTTATTACTTC
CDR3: CASSLAFGGSVVYYF

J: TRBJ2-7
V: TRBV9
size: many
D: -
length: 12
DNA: TGTGCCAGCAGGCGGGACCAAGGGGAGCAGTACTTC
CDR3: CASRRDQGEQYF

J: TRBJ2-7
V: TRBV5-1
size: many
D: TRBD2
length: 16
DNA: TGCGCCAGCAGCGCAGGGACTAGCGGGAGCAGATACGAGCAGTACTTC
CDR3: CASSAGTSGSRYEQYF

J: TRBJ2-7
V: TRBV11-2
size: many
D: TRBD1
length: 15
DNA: TGTGCCAGCAGCCCTAGGACAGGGGAAGCCTACGAGCAGTACTTC
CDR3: CASSPRTGEAYEQYF

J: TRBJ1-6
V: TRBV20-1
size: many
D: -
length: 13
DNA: TGCAGTGCCGGACCCGACCTATATTCACCCCTCCACTTT
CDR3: CSAGPDLYSPLHF

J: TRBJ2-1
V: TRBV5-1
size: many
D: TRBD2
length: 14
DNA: TGCGCCAGTCGGACTAGCGGCTCCTACAATGAGCAGTTCTTC
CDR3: CASRTSGSYNEQFF

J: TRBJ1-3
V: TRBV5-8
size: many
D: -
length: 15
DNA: TGTGCCAGCAGCTTGGCCAAGGACCCTGGAAACACCATATATTTT
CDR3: CASSLAKDPGNTIYF

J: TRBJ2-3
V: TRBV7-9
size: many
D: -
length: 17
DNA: TGTGCCAGCAGCTGGCGGCCCCCGGGACTGCCCACAGATACGCAGTATTTT
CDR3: CASSWRPPGLPTDTQYF

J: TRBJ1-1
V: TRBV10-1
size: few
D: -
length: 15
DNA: TGCGCCAGCAGTGCCTACAGATTGATGAACACTGAAGCTTTCTTT
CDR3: CASSAYRLMNTEAFF

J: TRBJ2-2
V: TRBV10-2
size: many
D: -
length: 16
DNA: TGCGCCAGCAGTGCCGGGACCCCCGCTTCCGCCGGGGAGCTGTTTTTT
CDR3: CASSAGTPASAGELFF

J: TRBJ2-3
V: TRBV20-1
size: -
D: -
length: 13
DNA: TGCAGTGCGGATCCTCTTACGGCAGATACGCAGTATTTT
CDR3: CSADPLTADTQYF

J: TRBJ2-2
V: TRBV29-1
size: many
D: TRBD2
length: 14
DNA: TGCAGCGTTGGGTGGACTAGCATCACCGGGGAGCTGTTTTTT
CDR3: CSVGWTSITGELFF

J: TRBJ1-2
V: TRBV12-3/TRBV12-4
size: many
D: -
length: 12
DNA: TGTGCCAGCAGTTTAGAAGGGACTGGCTACACCTTC
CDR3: CASSLEGTGYTF

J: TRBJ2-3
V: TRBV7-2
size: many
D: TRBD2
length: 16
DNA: TGTGCCAGCAGTCCTATAGCGGGACGAAGCACAGATACGCAGTATTTT
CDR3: CASSPIAGRSTDTQYF

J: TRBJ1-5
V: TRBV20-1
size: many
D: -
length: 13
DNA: TGCAGTGCTAGATTAGAGGGTGCGCAGCCCCAGCATTTT
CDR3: CSARLEGAQPQHF

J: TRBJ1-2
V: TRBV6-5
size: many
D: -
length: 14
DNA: TGTGCCAGCAGTTACTCGACAGAGAACTATGGCTACACCTTC
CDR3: CASSYSTENYGYTF

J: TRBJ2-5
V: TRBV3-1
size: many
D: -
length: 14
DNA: TGTGCCAGCAGGGGTCACGGACAGCAAGAGACCCAGTACTTC
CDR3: CASRGHGQQETQYF

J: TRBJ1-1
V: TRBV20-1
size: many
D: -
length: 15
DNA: TGCAGTGCTAGAGACTCCGATATAGGGTTGGGTGAAGCTTTCTTT
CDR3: CSARDSDIGLGEAFF

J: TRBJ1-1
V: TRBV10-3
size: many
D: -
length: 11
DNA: TGTGCCATCAGTGAGTCCAGGGGAGCTTTCTTT
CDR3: CAISESRGAFF

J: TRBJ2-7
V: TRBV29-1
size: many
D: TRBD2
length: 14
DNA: TGCAGCGTTGAAAAGGGGACTAACTCCTACGAGCAGTACTTC
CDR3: CSVEKGTNSYEQYF

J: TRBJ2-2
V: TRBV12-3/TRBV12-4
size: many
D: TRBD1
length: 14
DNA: TGTGCCAGCAGGAGGGACAGGAACACCGGGGAGCTGTTTTTT
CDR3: CASRRDRNTGELFF

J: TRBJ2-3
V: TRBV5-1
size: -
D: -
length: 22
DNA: -
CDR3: CASSIYLCSVVGQSPSTDTQYF

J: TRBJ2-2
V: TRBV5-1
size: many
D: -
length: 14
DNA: TGCGCCAGCAGCTTTTCCCCGAACACCGGGGAGCTGTTTTTT
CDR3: CASSFSPNTGELFF

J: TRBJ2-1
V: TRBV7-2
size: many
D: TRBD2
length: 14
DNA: TGTGCCAGCAGCTCTCTAGCGGGAGCAGGTGAGCAGTTCTTC
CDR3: CASSSLAGAGEQFF

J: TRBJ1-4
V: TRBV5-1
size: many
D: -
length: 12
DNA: TGCGCCAGCAGCTTACGCAATGAAAAACTGTTTTTT
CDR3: CASSLRNEKLFF